This TCR beta chain comes out of a study of T cell responses to AZD1222 COVID-19 vaccine. Germline CDR1 SGHTA, CDR2 FQGNSA. The CDR3 has 15 amino acids. V shed 1 base and J shed 0 bases, with 7 bases lying between them. Notes on this clone: Other nucleotide sequences in the sample specify the same CDR3.

Using immunoSEQ multiplex PCR, the repertoire was profiled, and TCRdb retains in-frame clones only, with some absent. The sample has 100,000 to 150,000 clones, around nine tenths seen once. This TCR was recovered from an adult in good health. The V and J genes are TRBV7-2 and TRBJ2-4; D gene unclear. The sequences come from peripheral blood, collected on day 0 of AZD1222 vaccination. The DNA of the CDR3 is TGTGCCAGCAGCTTAGAAGGGCTAGCCAAAAACATTCAGTACTTC. As protein: CASSLEGLAKNIQYF.